The 22 T cell receptor beta chains listed next were all sequenced from one sample in a study of T cells in Graves' hyperthyroidism and ophthalmopathy. The CDR3 regions of TCR beta were amplified from RNA transcripts. Primed by the HTBI set, a first-round RT-PCR was run on the TCR CDR3. TCRdb called the multiplex PCR reads again in MiXCR, with one record for every CDR3 protein. The sample consists of around 350,000 distinct CDR3 sequences, roughly 19% of them appearing once. Sequencing used blood. These receptors were obtained from a woman aged 18 to 35 with Graves' hyperthyroidism.

The chain couples TRBV10-3 to TRBJ1-1; no clear D gene. The V gene lost 7 bases and the J gene lost 5 bases, with 11 bases spanning the gap. The length of the CDR3 is 12 residues. CDR1 and CDR2 (germline): ENHRY, SYGVKD. The CDR3 DNA reads as TGTGCCATCAAGGACCCCCTAACTGAAGCTTTCTTT. Translated, it gives CAIKDPLTEAFF.

This clonotype is medium-sized (0.01 to 0.1%) by share. The rearrangement uses TRBV20-1 and TRBJ2-7; the D gene is possibly TRBD2 (5 bases). The germline gives CDR1 DFQATT, CDR2 SNEGSKA (reference sequence). V lost 5 bases and J lost 3, with 8 bases in between. This CDR3 has 11 amino acids. The CDR3 nucleotides are TGCAGTGCTTATCGGGGCTACGAGCAGTACTTC. The encoded protein is CSAYRGYEQYF.

The V call is TRBV6-2 or TRBV6-3, the J call TRBJ2-5; D not certain. The germline V gene encodes CDR1 MNHEY and CDR2 SVGEGT. The V end lost 6 bases, the J end lost 7 bases, and 18 bases lay between the germline ends. The CDR3 has 14 amino acids. The CDR3 DNA reads as TGTGCCAGCAGCGCCCGTCCTAGATCAGGGACCCAGTACTTC. Encoded protein: CASSARPRSGTQYF.

This clonotype was recorded at least ten times. This chain links TRBV11-1 with TRBJ1-3; D gene unclear. The ends were cut back, 0 bases at V and 4 bases at J, with 13 bases in the middle. This CDR3 has 16 amino acids. Germline CDR1 SGHAT, CDR2 FQDESV (reference sequence). CDR3 loop: CASSLAIEAGGNTIYF. Written as DNA, the CDR3 is TGTGCCAGCAGCTTAGCGATCGAGGCCGGGGGAAACACCATATATTTT.

The V and J genes are TRBV3-1 and TRBJ2-5; possibly TRBD1 for D (6 bases). CDR3 length equals 16 residues. Germline V gene lookup returns CDR1 LGHDT and CDR2 YNNKEL (reference sequence). Trimming left V 4 bases short and J 0 bases short, with 15 bases between. The CDR3 region is CASSPSSYRDQETQYF. The CDR3 bases are TGTGCCAGCAGCCCCAGCAGTTACAGGGACCAAGAGACCCAGTACTTC.

This clonotype came up many times. The chain is built from TRBV12-3 or TRBV12-4 and TRBJ2-5, with D perhaps matching TRBD1 (5 bases). This CDR3 has 15 amino acids. Trimming took 3 bases from V and 4 from J, leaving 15 bases between them. This CDR3 is CASSFGQGIGETQYF. The CDR3, as DNA: TGTGCCAGCAGTTTTGGGCAGGGTATAGGAGAGACCCAGTACTTC.

In this sample, this clonotype turned up many times. V and J are TRBV12-3 or TRBV12-4 and TRBJ2-7, with 10 nucleotides matching TRBD1. The CDR3 has 14 amino acids. The V and J ends lost 3 bases and 5 bases, in that order; junction bases with no gene match: 4. In DNA, the CDR3 is TGTGCCAGCAGTTTGGGGACAGGGGTCGACGAGCAGTACTTC. It codes for CASSLGTGVDEQYF.

On this clonotype itself: An end of the junction does not agree with germline; a read error may underlie this. V is TRBV12-3 or TRBV12-4 and J is TRBJ2-7; D is uncertain. CDR3 length equals 15 residues. The CDR3 DNA reads TGTGCCAGCAGTTTAGACAGAGTAACCTCCTACGATCAGTACTTC. Protein product: CASSLDRVTSYDQYF.

Many counts were recorded for this clonotype. The chain has TRBV12-3 or TRBV12-4 and TRBJ2-2; D is tentatively TRBD1 or TRBD2 (5 bases each). This CDR3 has 14 amino acids. V dropped 3 bases and J dropped 3 bases, with 8 bases sitting between them. The CDR3 coding sequence is TGTGCCAGCAGTTTCGGGACCTACACCGGGGAGCTGTTTTTT. This encodes CASSFGTYTGELFF.

This clonotype was seen repeatedly, ten times or more. The chain recombines TRBV18 with TRBJ1-5; a possible D gene is TRBD1 (6 bases). The CDR3 is 16 residues long. CDR1 is KGHSH and CDR2 is LQKENI in the germline V gene. Trimming stripped 6 bases from V and 1 base from J, with 16 bases between. Here the CDR3 DNA reads TGTGCCAGCTCGCGCAACAGGGTATTGAGCAATCAGCCCCAGCATTTT. It yields the protein CASSRNRVLSNQPQHF.

This clonotype has a count of ten or more. The rearrangement joins TRBV20-1 to TRBJ2-2; maybe TRBD1 (6 bases). CDR1 is DFQATT and CDR2 is SNEGSKA in the germline V gene (reference sequence). This CDR3 comprises 15 residues. V was trimmed by 3 bases and J by 5 bases, leaving 16 bases between them. This chain's CDR3 is CSARSSGVSTGELFF. CDR3 in DNA: TGCAGTGCTAGGAGTTCAGGGGTTTCAACCGGGGAGCTGTTTTTT.

This clonotype was counted ten times or more. The V and J genes are TRBV6-1 and TRBJ1-1; D is possibly TRBD1 (6 bases). Trimming took 5 bases from V and 5 from J, leaving 18 bases between them. The CDR3 loop spans 15 amino acids. Germline CDR1 is MNHNS and CDR2 is SASEGT. CDR3 coding DNA: TGTGCCAGCAGTCCCGGGACATCCATGGGGACTGAAGCTTTCTTT. This encodes CASSPGTSMGTEAFF.

This chain uses TRBV5-6 with TRBJ2-1, with TRBD2 matching over 10 bases. The junction had 6 bases not matched to a gene; V was cut back by 2 bases and J by 4 bases. The V gene's germline CDR1 is SGHDT and CDR2 YYEEEE. There are 16 residues in the CDR3. This chain's CDR3 is CASSLRLAGAYNEQFF. Written as DNA, the CDR3 is TGTGCCAGCAGCTTAAGGCTAGCGGGGGCGTACAATGAGCAGTTCTTC.

The sample holds many counts of this clonotype. V usage is TRBV20-1 and J usage is TRBJ1-1; the D gene is possibly TRBD1 (6 bases). Germline V gene lookup returns CDR1 DFQATT and CDR2 SNEGSKA (reference sequence). Trimming stripped 3 bases from V and 4 bases from J, with 12 bases between. CDR3 length equals 13 residues. The CDR3 protein is CSASGGGGTEAFF. Written as DNA, the CDR3 is TGCAGTGCTAGTGGCGGGGGCGGCACTGAAGCTTTCTTT.

CDR3 protein: CASSSNPRYEQYF. CDR3 bases: TGTGCCAGCAGCTCCAACCCTAGATACGAGCAGTACTTC. This rearrangement joins TRBV7-3 to TRBJ2-7; D gene unclear. The V and J ends lost 4 bases and 4 bases respectively, with 11 bases between them. Germline values: CDR1 SGHTA, CDR2 FQGTGA. This CDR3 has 13 residues.

This clonotype occurred many times. The gene calls are TRBV7-2 and TRBJ2-7; 8 positions agree with TRBD2. The germline CDR1 and CDR2 sequences are SGHTA and FQGNSA. Unmatched junction bases numbered 9, after V lost 2 bases and J lost 6 bases. The CDR3 length is 15 residues. The CDR3 DNA is TGTGCCAGCAGCTTATACGCGGGGGGCCGAAGCGAGCAGTACTTC. Translation gives CASSLYAGGRSEQYF.

This chain uses TRBV10-3 with TRBJ2-1; 9 bases fit TRBD1. The CDR3 consists of 15 residues. Germline trimming cut 0 bases from V and 5 bases from J; bases unmatched to any gene: 2. From germline, CDR1 is ENHRY and CDR2 SYGVKD. CDR3 DNA sequence: TGTGCCATCAGTGAGTCGGGACAGGGTAACAATGAGCAGTTCTTC. Its translation: CAISESGQGNNEQFF.

The V gene is TRBV10-3, the J gene TRBJ2-5, with a possible D match to TRBD2 (6 bases). This CDR3 contains 14 residues. Germline-derived CDR1 and CDR2 are ENHRY and SYGVKD. V lost 4 bases and J 5 bases, leaving 14 bases between the germline ends. CDR3 nucleotides: TGTGCCATCAGTGCACGACTAGAGGTCGAGACCCAGTACTTC. Its translation: CAISARLEVETQYF.

In its sample, this clonotype was seen a few times. This chain uses TRBV29-1 with TRBJ2-5; D gene uncertain. The germline V and J ends were trimmed by 4 bases and 3 bases, with 6 bases remaining between them. Germline values: CDR1 SQVTM, CDR2 ANQGSEA. The CDR3 extends over 11 amino acids. CDR3: CSVGHEETQYF. The DNA for the CDR3 is TGCAGCGTTGGACACGAAGAGACCCAGTACTTC.

The table lists this clonotype with many counts. This chain connects TRBV10-3 to TRBJ1-2; D is undetermined. Germline CDR1 is ENHRY and CDR2 is SYGVKD. Trimming removed 2 bases at V and 8 bases at J, with 15 bases between. This CDR3 has 14 residues. This CDR3 reads CAISEDSQRNGYTF. CDR3 nucleotide sequence: TGTGCCATCAGTGAGGATTCACAGAGGAACGGCTACACCTTC.

This clonotype was seen only a few times. The chain combines TRBV5-1 with TRBJ2-7; D unresolved. The CDR3 runs 14 residues. Germline CDR1 reads SGHRS; CDR2 reads YFSETQ. Trimming pared 4 bases from V and 3 bases from J, leaving 14 bases between. The CDR3 spells CASSLIGINYEQYF. The CDR3 DNA is TGCGCCAGCAGCCTGATTGGGATCAACTACGAGCAGTACTTC. Filled out from reference TRBV5-1 and TRBJ2-7, the complete variable domain reads KAGVTQTPRYLIKTRGQQVTLSCSPISGHRSVSWYQQTPGQGLQFLFEYFSETQRNKGNFPGRFSGRQFSNSRSEMNVSTLELGDSALYLCASSLIGINYEQYFGPGTRLTVT.

With respect to this clonotype: Being one base from a much bigger clone, this may be a read error. V gene TRBV6-1 combines with J gene TRBJ2-5; TRBD2 agrees at 15 bases. CDR3 length equals 15 residues. The V and J ends lost 6 bases and 7 bases, in that order; junction bases with no gene match: 6. Per the germline V gene, CDR1 is MNHNS and CDR2 is SASEGT. CDR3 bases: TGTGCCAGCAGCCGGACTAGCGGGGGGGCCGGGACCCAGTACTTC. This gives the protein CASSRTSGGAGTQYF.